This T cell receptor (beta chain) stems from a study of blood T cell repertoires in COVID-19. The wider study: PBMCs, B-cell-depleted T cells, or T cells were the source of the cDNA or gDNA that made up the material.

The study counted Cohort 3 donors as recovered given two negative PCRs, clearance, or symptom resolution. Sequencing was performed with immunoSEQ multiplex PCR; in TCRdb, only in-frame clones are kept and a portion is missing. The sample contains 150,000 to 200,000 clones, around 80% of which appear only once. The CDR3 extends over 15 amino acids. The V gene end was trimmed by 7 bases and the J gene end by 8 bases; junction bases not matched to a gene: 14. Germline V gene lookup returns CDR1 SGHNT and CDR2 YYREEE (reference sequence). The gene calls are TRBV5-4 and TRBJ2-3; 9 nucleotides agree with TRBD1. The sequenced sample was PBMCs or T cells enriched from blood (not recorded which). This TCR came from a middle-aged man who had recovered from COVID-19. CDR3 loop: CASSAWTGEEGTQYF. CDR3 nucleotides: TGTGCCAGCTCCGCATGGACAGGGGAAGAGGGTACGCAGTATTTT.